Shown below are 17 T cell receptor beta chains from a single sample sequenced in a study of identical twins. In TCRdb, the 5' RACE reads were re-called with MiXCR into one record per CDR3 protein. The sample includes around 550,000 distinct CDR3 sequences, 13% to 15% seen only once; the top ten take more than 0.4%. These same records also appear under a second study, on yellow fever vaccine responses in identical twins.

Sequencing input: CD4+ T cells sorted from blood. Receptors were obtained from a woman between 18 and 29 years old in good health.

The chain carries TRBV20-1 and TRBJ2-7; 7 bases agree with TRBD2. Germline V lookup: CDR1 DFQATT, CDR2 SNEGSKA (reference sequence). The CDR3 spans 12 residues. J gave up 7 bases and V 3 bases, and 6 bases lay outside the gene matches. CDR3 protein: CSASKIGGEQYF. The DNA of the CDR3 is TGCAGTGCTAGCAAGATCGGGGGGGAGCAGTACTTC.

The J gene is TRBJ1-6, the V gene TRBV14; D is uncertain. V was pared by 0 bases and J by 8 bases, with 11 bases between. Germline CDR1 SGHDN, CDR2 FVKESK. The CDR3 spans 15 residues. CDR3 bases: TGTGCCAGCAGCCAAGATTTAGCAGGTTATTCACCCCTCCACTTT. Protein product: CASSQDLAGYSPLHF.

This clonotype was detected a few times. The chain links TRBV5-1 to TRBJ2-2; D might be TRBD1 (6 bases). The CDR3 spans 14 residues. V lost 4 bases and J lost 6, with 13 bases in between. Germline CDR1 SGHRS, CDR2 YFSETQ. CDR3 protein: CASSREGVPGELFF. DNA of the CDR3: TGCGCCAGCAGCCGAGAGGGGGTCCCCGGGGAGCTGTTTTTT.

The chain has TRBV20-1 and TRBJ2-1; the D gene is possibly TRBD1 (6 bases). Germline V CDR1 and CDR2: DFQATT, SNEGSKA (reference sequence). V was trimmed by 0 bases and J by 1 base, leaving 10 bases between them. The CDR3 has 15 amino acids. CDR3 sequence (DNA): TGCAGTGCTAGAGATGACAGGAGGTCCTACAATGAGCAGTTCTTC. Residues: CSARDDRRSYNEQFF.

V is TRBV20-1 and J is TRBJ2-7; D tentatively fits TRBD1 or TRBD2 (5 bases each). This CDR3 region has 18 residues. V shed 4 bases and J shed 10 bases, with 35 bases lying between them. Germline lookup yields CDR1 DFQATT and CDR2 SNEGSKA (reference sequence). CDR3 sequence reads: CSANPVETEHGAPSIQYF. The CDR3 DNA follows: TGCAGTGCTAACCCGGTGGAGACTGAGCACGGGGCACCATCGATCCAGTACTTC.

The rearrangement links TRBV3-1 to TRBJ2-3; D remains ambiguous. CDR3 size: 14 residues. V dropped 0 bases and J dropped 4 bases, with 8 bases sitting between them. CDR1 is LGHDT, CDR2 YNNKEL, per germline (reference sequence). Here the CDR3 reads CASSQDHLADTQYF. The DNA of the CDR3 is TGTGCCAGCAGCCAAGACCATTTGGCAGATACGCAGTATTTT.

The chain employs TRBV25-1 and TRBJ2-2; 14 positions match TRBD2. CDR1 is MGHDK, CDR2 SYGVNS, per germline. The ends lost 1 base at V and 4 bases at J; junction bases unmatched: 2. The CDR3 extends over 17 amino acids. As DNA, the CDR3 is TGTGCCAGCAGTGAATGGACTAGCGGGAGGTTCACCGGGGAGCTGTTTTTT. Amino acid sequence: CASSEWTSGRFTGELFF.

The chain employs TRBV18 and TRBJ2-1, with 7 positions matching TRBD2. CDR3 size: 15 residues. J lost 5 bases, V lost 6 bases, and 10 bases had no gene match. Germline V CDR1 and CDR2: KGHSH, LQKENI. In DNA form, the CDR3 reads TGTGCCAGCTCCCTTGGGCTGCTAGCGGACAATGAGCAGTTCTTC. This translates into CASSLGLLADNEQFF.

This clonotype was found a few times. The gene calls are TRBV4-1 and TRBJ1-5; no clear D gene. V lost 2 bases to trimming and J lost 0 bases, with 5 bases between them. From germline, CDR1 is MGHRA and CDR2 YSYEKL. The CDR3 is made up of 14 amino acids. The CDR3 DNA reads TGCGCCAGCAGCCAAACCACTAGCAATCAGCCCCAGCATTTT. It yields the protein CASSQTTSNQPQHF.

This clonotype was counted ten times or more. V is TRBV5-1 and J is TRBJ2-7, with D tentatively TRBD2 (5 bases). CDR3 length: 14 amino acids. V shed 0 bases and J shed 6 bases, with 13 bases lying between them. Germline CDR1 reads SGHRS; CDR2 reads YFSETQ. The CDR3 reads CASSLAAVPGEQYF. The DNA for the CDR3 is TGCGCCAGCAGCTTGGCAGCGGTTCCCGGCGAGCAGTACTTC.

This clonotype was seen many times. The chain combines TRBV27 with TRBJ1-6; the D gene is possibly TRBD1 (5 bases). V gave up 5 bases and J gave up 6 bases, with 11 bases separating them. The CDR3 runs to 14 residues. In germline, CDR1 is MNHEY, CDR2 SMNVEV (reference sequence). CDR3 amino acids: CASSPGLINSPLHF. CDR3 sequence (DNA): TGTGCCAGCAGTCCGGGACTGATTAATTCACCCCTCCACTTT.

This clonotype appeared a single time. The chain uses TRBV28 and TRBJ2-7; TRBD1 aligns across 9 bases. The CDR3 has 16 residues. Germline loops: CDR1 MDHEN, CDR2 SYDVKM. After removal of 4 bases from V and 0 bases from J, the junction contained 7 bases not matched to a gene. CDR3 protein: CASSSTDRGTSYEQYV. The DNA for the CDR3 is TGTGCCAGCAGTTCAACAGACAGGGGGACCTCCTACGAGCAGTACGTC.

This clonotype appeared a few times. The chain has TRBV12-3 or TRBV12-4 and TRBJ1-5; TRBD1 matches at 7 bases. This CDR3 spans 15 amino acids. The junction had 11 bases not matched to a gene; V was cut back by 3 bases and J by 9 bases. The CDR3 sequence is CASSFSTGASGPQHF. The CDR3 coding sequence is TGTGCCAGCAGTTTCTCTACAGGGGCCTCTGGGCCCCAGCATTTT.

Ten or more counts support this clonotype. Written as DNA, the CDR3 is TGTGCCAGCAGTTTTAATCAAGGGGGAGGAGGGACTGAAGCTTTCTTT. It codes for CASSFNQGGGGTEAFF. The V and J genes are TRBV12-3 or TRBV12-4 and TRBJ1-1, with D tentatively TRBD1 (6 bases). This CDR3 contains 16 residues. V dropped 3 bases and J dropped 5 bases, with 19 bases sitting between them.

This clonotype was counted a few times. The chain carries TRBV20-1 and TRBJ2-1, with 13 bases that match TRBD2. Germline V lookup: CDR1 DFQATT, CDR2 SNEGSKA (reference sequence). V shed 3 bases and J 8 bases; nucleotides not matched to a gene: 7. The CDR3 contains 15 residues. In DNA, the CDR3 is TGCAGTGCTAGCTCCGGGACTAGCGGGAAGTATGAGCAGTTCTTC. Encoded protein: CSASSGTSGKYEQFF.

Many counts were recorded for this clonotype. The chain combines TRBV29-1 with TRBJ2-1, with D uncertain. V was trimmed by 5 bases and J by 15 bases, leaving 20 bases between them. Germline values: CDR1 SQVTM, CDR2 ANQGSEA. This CDR3 comprises 12 residues. CDR3 sequence reads: CSVLLANTGRFF. The CDR3 region has the DNA TGCAGCGTTCTATTGGCCAACACGGGTCGGTTCTTC.

The rearrangement links TRBV14 to TRBJ1-1, with 11 nucleotides matching TRBD1. The junction had 8 bases not matched to a gene; V was cut back by 3 bases and J by 5 bases. CDR1 SGHDN and CDR2 FVKESK come from the germline V gene. The CDR3 length is 16 residues. The CDR3 region is CASSHRIGTGGTEAFF. For the CDR3, the DNA is TGTGCCAGCAGCCACCGAATTGGGACAGGGGGTACTGAAGCTTTCTTT. The whole variable domain, filled in from reference TRBV14 and TRBJ1-1, reads EAGVTQFPSHSVIEKGQTVTLRCDPISGHDNLYWYRRVMGKEIKFLLHFVKESKQDESGMPNNRFLAERTGGTYSTLKVQPAELEDSGVYFCASSHRIGTGGTEAFFGQGTRLTVV.